This section outlines one TCR beta chain sequence together with its context. As yet, its antigen is unknown. The sample is drawn from a study of early T cells in non-severe SARS-CoV-2 infection. As for the study in general: Investigators sequenced bulk RNA drawn from unsorted whole blood, and chains remained unpaired. General study results and limits: Private and CD4 specificities were missed by VDJdb matching, which favored anti-spike CD8 responses.

Each single cDNA molecule received a unique molecular identifier. TCRdb analysed the 5' RACE reads with MiXCR anew, one entry per CDR3 protein. Among roughly 34,000 distinct CDR3 sequences, about 3.9% were seen once, and the ten largest hold about 5.4%. Input material: whole blood. The source is an adult who was a healthcare worker with PCR-confirmed SARS-CoV-2 infection or an uninfected control (not recorded which).

The CDR3 loop reads CASSLGLVLAKNIQYF. CDR3 DNA sequence: TGCGCCAGCAGCCTGGGTCTAGTTCTAGCCAAAAACATTCAGTACTTC. The chain employs TRBV4-3 and TRBJ2-4; D not certain. Per germline, CDR1 LGHNA and CDR2 YSLEER. Deletions cut 4 bases from V and 0 bases from J, with 13 bases between. The CDR3 is made up of 16 amino acids.